Below, 27 T cell receptor beta chains from the same sample are listed, as sequenced in a study of cytomegalovirus exposure and HLA in healthy donors. In the PCR, 60 Vbeta and 13 Jbeta primers were used. The method was immunoSEQ multiplex PCR; TCRdb's version includes in-frame clones alone and lacks a portion of them. The repertoire holds about 160,000 clones, with less than 90% as singletons. The specimen was PBMCs. These receptors were obtained from a male donor in good health and CMV-seropositive.

Turning to this clone: Sequence at one end of the junction differs from germline and may be a read error. This chain uses TRBV7-9 with TRBJ2-5, with 12 nucleotides matching TRBD2. Germline loops: CDR1 SEHNR, CDR2 FQNEAQ (reference sequence). The CDR3 length is 16 residues. CDR3 protein: CSSSLALTSGRGTQYF. DNA of the CDR3: TGTTCCAGCAGCTTAGCGCTGACTAGCGGGAGAGGGACCCAGTACTTC.

V and J are TRBV7-9 and TRBJ2-7, with 10 bases lining up with TRBD1. CDR1 is SEHNR and CDR2 is FQNEAQ in the germline V gene (reference sequence). This CDR3 contains 15 residues. With 3 bases clipped from V and 0 bases from J, the junction kept 2 bases outside the gene matches. CDR3 in amino acids: CASSFRDRGSYEQYF. CDR3 nucleotides: TGTGCCAGCAGCTTCCGGGACAGGGGCTCCTACGAGCAGTACTTC.

The V and J genes are TRBV18 and TRBJ1-2, with TRBD1 identical over 7 bases. The junction had 4 bases not matched to a gene; V was cut back by 3 bases and J by 0 bases. This CDR3 is 15 amino acids long. CDR1 and CDR2 (germline): KGHSH, LQKENI. The CDR3 bases are TGTGCCAGCTCACCGGGGACAGCCTCTAACTATGGCTACACCTTC. Its protein product is CASSPGTASNYGYTF.

The rearrangement links TRBV29-1 to TRBJ2-7, with 9 bases aligning to TRBD2. The V and J ends lost 4 bases and 1 base, in that order; junction bases with no gene match: 8. This CDR3 has 15 amino acids. Germline V gene sequence: CDR1 SQVTM, CDR2 ANQGSEA. The CDR3 bases are TGCAGCGTTGTAGCGGGAGTGTGGCTATCCTACGAGCAGTACTTC. This translates into CSVVAGVWLSYEQYF.

CDR3 sequence reads: CASSPRDREYNEQFF. CDR3 DNA sequence: TGTGCCAGCTCACCCCGGGACAGGGAATACAATGAGCAGTTCTTC. The gene calls are TRBV18 and TRBJ2-1, with TRBD1 identical over 9 bases. Germline lookup yields CDR1 KGHSH and CDR2 LQKENI. CDR3 size: 15 residues. With V trimmed by 3 bases and J by 4 bases, 4 bases remained unmatched.

The genes are TRBV7-2 and TRBJ1-5, with 7 nucleotides matching TRBD1. The CDR3 spans 15 residues. The ends lost 5 bases at V and 2 bases at J; junction bases unmatched: 6. CDR1 and CDR2 (germline): SGHTA, FQGNSA. The CDR3 loop is CASSPRQGGNQPQHF. In DNA, the CDR3 is TGTGCCAGCAGCCCTAGACAGGGCGGCAATCAGCCCCAGCATTTT.

The chain links TRBV4-1 to TRBJ1-2; D is ambiguous. The germline V gene has CDR1 MGHRA and CDR2 YSYEKL. This CDR3 region has 14 residues. Trimming took 0 bases from V and 7 from J, leaving 12 bases between them. CDR3 bases: TGCGCCAGCAGCCAAGAAGTCGGTCGAGTTGGCTACACCTTC. Its translation: CASSQEVGRVGYTF.

This clone was found a few times. The V and J genes are TRBV6-6 and TRBJ1-1, with 7 bases matching TRBD1. J was trimmed by 0 bases and V by 7 bases; bases with no gene match: 5. The germline CDR1 and CDR2 sequences are MNHNY and SVGAGI (reference sequence). CDR3 length: 14 amino acids. CDR3: CASTKQGMNTEAFF. CDR3 coding DNA: TGTGCCAGCACTAAACAGGGGATGAACACTGAAGCTTTCTTT.

The V call is TRBV11-2, the J call TRBJ1-5; D might be TRBD1 (6 bases). Trimming removed 5 bases at V and 4 bases at J, with 15 bases between. The CDR3 length is 15 residues. CDR1 is SGHAT, CDR2 FQNNGV, per germline. The CDR3 reads CASSPGHRENQPQHF. CDR3 bases: TGTGCCAGCAGCCCTGGGCACAGGGAGAATCAGCCCCAGCATTTT. The full variable domain, its missing parts supplied by reference TRBV11-2 and TRBJ1-5, is EAGVAQSPRYKIIEKRQSVAFWCNPISGHATLYWYQQILGQGPKLLIQFQNNGVVDDSQLPKDRFSAERLKGVDSTLKIQPAKLEDSAVYLCASSPGHRENQPQHFGDGTRLSIL.

In its sample, this clone was seen a few times. V is TRBV14 and J is TRBJ1-2; 7 nucleotides agree with TRBD1. Per the germline V gene, CDR1 is SGHDN and CDR2 is FVKESK. This CDR3 is built from 14 residues. J was trimmed by 3 bases and V by 4 bases; bases with no gene match: 5. The CDR3 DNA reads as TGTGCCAGCAGCCGGCTTACAGGGGACTATGGCTACACCTTC. Its protein product is CASSRLTGDYGYTF.

The chain carries TRBV5-1 and TRBJ1-5; D ambiguous. CDR1 is SGHRS and CDR2 is YFSETQ in the germline V gene. The germline V and J ends were trimmed by 4 bases and 6 bases, with 17 bases remaining between them. The CDR3 covers 15 residues. The CDR3: CASSPTGEHLQPQHF. The CDR3 region has the DNA TGCGCCAGCAGCCCGACGGGAGAGCATCTTCAGCCCCAGCATTTT.

This chain links TRBV5-1 with TRBJ1-6; D is perhaps TRBD1 (6 bases). The CDR3 covers 15 residues. The germline CDR1 and CDR2 sequences are SGHRS and YFSETQ. Trimming shortened V by 0 bases and J by 10 bases, and 14 bases separated the two germline ends. CDR3 region: CASSLGGTTGSPLHF. In nucleotides, the CDR3 is TGCGCCAGCAGCTTGGGGGGGACAACAGGATCACCCCTCCACTTT.

This rearrangement joins TRBV5-6 to TRBJ2-7, with 8 positions matching TRBD1. The CDR3 is 14 amino acids. V was clipped by 6 bases and J by 2 bases; unmatched bases: 7. CDR1 SGHDT and CDR2 YYEEEE come from the germline V gene. CDR3 nucleotide sequence: TGTGCCAGCATCAACATGGGACAGGCCTACGAGCAGTACTTC. This translates into CASINMGQAYEQYF.

CDR3 sequence reads: CASSKGSRQETQYF. In DNA, the CDR3 is TGTGCCAGCAGCAAAGGGTCGAGACAAGAGACCCAGTACTTC. V gene TRBV4-2 combines with J gene TRBJ2-5; D remains unclear. Germline V gene lookup returns CDR1 LGHNA and CDR2 YNFKEQ. The CDR3 totals 14 residues. Trimming took off 5 bases at V and 2 bases at J, with 12 bases between the two ends.

This clone was seen once. The chain recombines TRBV18 with TRBJ2-2; 7 bases align to TRBD1. The trim removed 4 bases at V and 4 bases at J, leaving 12 bases unmatched. Germline loops: CDR1 KGHSH, CDR2 LQKENI. The CDR3 contains 17 residues. The CDR3 spells CASSLPYRGGTTGELFF. The CDR3 coding sequence is TGTGCCAGCTCACTGCCCTACAGGGGTGGGACCACCGGGGAGCTGTTTTTT.

The genes are TRBV6-5 and TRBJ2-7; TRBD2 matches 9 bases. V was pared by 0 bases and J by 5 bases, with 5 bases of the junction left unmatched. The CDR3 is made up of 15 amino acids. Germline loops: CDR1 MNHEY, CDR2 SVGAGI. This CDR3 is CASSYSPSGTDEQYF. DNA for the CDR3: TGTGCCAGCAGTTACTCGCCTAGCGGGACCGACGAGCAGTACTTC.

This sequence joins TRBV5-1 and TRBJ1-2, with a weak D call TRBD1 (5 bases). Per the germline V gene, CDR1 is SGHRS and CDR2 is YFSETQ. With 2 bases removed from V and 6 bases from J, the gap between germline ends came to 14 bases. The CDR3 sequence is 14 residues long. In DNA, the CDR3 is TGCGCCAGCAGCTTTACGGACAAATTCGATGGCTACACCTTC. This translates into CASSFTDKFDGYTF.

In the case of this clone: At one end, the junction sequence differs from germline, possibly due to a read error. The rearrangement joins TRBV7-7 to TRBJ2-5; 8 bases are a match to TRBD1. This CDR3 is built from 14 residues. Germline CDR1 is SSHAT and CDR2 is FNYEAQ (reference sequence). The CDR3 DNA sequence: TGTGCTAGCAGCCCGGACAGGGTTCAAGAGACCCAGTACTTC. Encoded protein: CASSPDRVQETQYF.

The chain uses TRBV18 and TRBJ2-6; 7 nucleotides match TRBD1. This CDR3 is built from 18 residues. Trimming cost V 3 bases and J 0 bases; bases outside gene matches: 8. Germline V gene lookup returns CDR1 KGHSH and CDR2 LQKENI. The CDR3 loop reads CASSPVGQAHSGANVLTF. The CDR3, as DNA: TGTGCCAGCTCACCGGTAGGACAGGCCCACTCTGGGGCCAACGTCCTGACTTTC.

A single count supports this clone. V usage is TRBV30 and J usage is TRBJ2-2, with TRBD2 as a possible D gene (6 bases). The CDR3 runs 16 residues. The germline CDR1 and CDR2 sequences are GTSNPN and SVGIG (reference sequence). The germline V and J ends were trimmed by 5 bases and 3 bases, with 19 bases remaining between them. The CDR3: CAWGPGRGGDTGELFF. The CDR3 DNA sequence: TGTGCCTGGGGGCCCGGGCGCGGAGGGGACACCGGGGAGCTGTTTTTT.

V and J are TRBV28 and TRBJ1-4; 8 bases match TRBD1. Unmatched junction bases numbered 5, after V lost 5 bases and J lost 3 bases. Germline V gene data show CDR1 as MDHEN and CDR2 as SYDVKM. The CDR3 has 15 residues. This CDR3 reads CASSTGGASNEKLFF. DNA for the CDR3: TGTGCCAGCAGTACAGGGGGGGCATCTAATGAAAAACTGTTTTTT.

The chain combines TRBV15 with TRBJ2-1; no reliable D call. Germline V gene lookup returns CDR1 LNHNV and CDR2 YYDKDF (reference sequence). The CDR3 loop spans 15 amino acids. V shed 2 bases and J shed 0 bases, with 8 bases lying between them. CDR3 sequence reads: CATSRFPSSYNEQFF. Here the CDR3 DNA reads TGTGCCACCAGCAGATTCCCCAGCTCCTACAATGAGCAGTTCTTC.

This chain connects TRBV7-6 to TRBJ2-7; 9 nucleotides align to TRBD2. The CDR3 sequence is 15 residues long. Germline CDR1 SGHVS, CDR2 FNYEAQ. Unmatched junction bases numbered 3, after V lost 1 base and J lost 2 bases. CDR3 bases: TGTGCCAGCAGCTTAGGGAGCGGGGGGACCTACGAGCAGTACTTC. Its protein is CASSLGSGGTYEQYF.

This clone was counted a single time. The genes are TRBV19 and TRBJ1-5, with D possibly being TRBD1 (6 bases). Per germline, CDR1 LNHDA and CDR2 SQIVND (reference sequence). The CDR3 has 17 residues. With 6 bases removed from V and 0 bases from J, the gap between germline ends came to 18 bases. For the CDR3, the DNA is TGTGCCAGTAGCCCAAGAGGACAGTCGTATAGCAATCAGCCCCAGCATTTT. Protein product: CASSPRGQSYSNQPQHF.

The J gene is TRBJ2-3, the V gene TRBV10-2, with a possible D match to TRBD2 (5 bases). Germline-derived CDR1 and CDR2 are WSHSY and SAAADI. V lost 3 bases, J lost 0 bases, and 16 bases lay in between. The CDR3 sequence is 17 residues long. The CDR3 here is CASSDPLGLTSTDTQYF. Written as DNA, the CDR3 is TGCGCCAGCAGTGATCCTCTCGGACTGACTAGCACAGATACGCAGTATTTT.

Here the CDR3 reads CASSIGGLAVAGELFF. DNA of the CDR3: TGTGCCAGCAGCATAGGGGGACTAGCGGTCGCCGGGGAGCTGTTTTTT. The V gene is TRBV7-2, the J gene TRBJ2-2; 11 bases agree with TRBD2. The V gene end was trimmed by 5 bases and the J gene end by 6 bases; junction bases not matched to a gene: 8. The germline gives CDR1 SGHTA, CDR2 FQGNSA. The CDR3 spans 16 residues.

This CDR3 is CSFIAGGQGDTQYF. In DNA form, the CDR3 reads TGCAGCTTTATAGCGGGAGGGCAGGGGGATACGCAGTATTTT. The J gene is TRBJ2-3, the V gene TRBV29-1; 11 bases fit TRBD2. The CDR3 extends over 14 amino acids. The V and J ends lost 8 bases and 6 bases, in that order; junction bases with no gene match: 10. CDR1 SQVTM and CDR2 ANQGSEA come from the germline V gene.